The entry below gives a single T cell receptor (beta chain) sequence along with its context. The antigen is undetermined. This CDR3 has 16 amino acids. CDR1 is SQVTM, CDR2 ANQGSEA, per germline. The V gene end was trimmed by 7 bases and the J gene end by 3 bases; junction bases not matched to a gene: 17. This sample is drawn from a study of T cells after yellow fever vaccination. Study results and limitations: The secondary response was weaker but peaked faster, day 5 versus 15.

TCRdb analysed the 5' RACE reads with MiXCR anew, one entry per CDR3 protein. This table has hundreds of thousands of distinct CDR3 sequences, about 15% appearing once. The source of this sequence is a man between 18 and 29 years old who received the YFV17D yellow fever vaccine. Sequencing used PBMCs, obtained 5 to 6 days after the first yellow fever vaccination. This chain joins TRBV29-1 and TRBJ1-1; 7 bases match TRBD1. CDR3 sequence (DNA): TGCAGCGCCACGGGGGTCAGGGGGACATCGGACACTGAAGCTTTCTTT. Amino acids: CSATGVRGTSDTEAFF.